Ten or more counts support the clone carrying this T cell receptor beta chain. No antigen is known for it. This entry is derived from a study of T cells in Graves' hyperthyroidism and ophthalmopathy. RNA transcripts yielded amplified TCR beta CDR3 regions. First-round RT-PCR targeting the TCR CDR3 was performed with the HTBI primer set. TCRdb reprocessed the multiplex PCR reads with MiXCR, giving one entry per CDR3 protein. The sample carries fewer than 650,000 distinct CDR3 sequences, approximately 15% recorded once. V dropped 6 bases and J dropped 5; count of bases not matched to a gene: 8. The CDR3 covers 16 residues. Looked up from germline, CDR1 is SEHNR and CDR2 is FQNEAQ (reference sequence). Broader study findings: Ophthalmopathy, which appeared later, was predicted by the model a median around 6 months before onset. Peripheral blood also featured most of the thyroid clonotypes expanded above 0.001.

Sequenced material: blood. The source of this sequence is a woman in her 30s with Graves' hyperthyroidism that later progressed to Graves' ophthalmopathy. The chain carries TRBV7-9 and TRBJ2-5; 14 positions agree with TRBD2. The CDR3 nucleotides are TGTGCCAGCAGTAGACTAGCGGGAGGGCTATACGAGACCCAGTACTTC. Amino acids: CASSRLAGGLYETQYF.